The rows below give T cell receptor beta chains drawn from one sample of a study of T cell responses to AZD1222 COVID-19 vaccine. Method: immunoSEQ multiplex PCR; TCRdb's copy keeps in-frame clones and lacks some. The profile shows about 92,000 clones, around 89% of them singletons. This specimen was peripheral blood, taken on day 0 of AZD1222 vaccination. The receptors stem from an adult in good health. The conserved cysteine and the conserved F or W are not part of the CDR3 here.

>TRBV18|TRBJ1-2
ASSPRGPGYT
>TRBV21-1|TRBJ2-5
ASSGLAGGVLETQY
>TRBV14|TRBJ2-5
ASSQRERYQETQY
>TRBV18|TRBJ1-2
ASSMQGYGYT
>TRBV3-1/TRBV3-2|TRBJ1-5
ASSHRVDNQPQH
>TRBV6-5|TRBJ1-3
ASSEGMRVDTIY
>TRBV27|TRBJ1-5
ASSPDRLFQPQH
>TRBV29-1|TRBJ2-7
SVVDDKTYEQY
>TRBV18|TRBJ1-2
ASSQTGVDGYT
>TRBV19|TRBJ1-1
ASSRSGRTEAF
>TRBV6-5|TRBJ1-2
ASSPRRGGDGYT
>TRBV28|TRBJ2-7
ASKWQGVQYEQY
>TRBV27|TRBJ2-1
ASSFGQTYNEQF
>TRBV30|TRBJ2-1
AWFTGTGGRNEQF
>TRBV7-6|TRBJ2-1
ASSPGLAGHGEQF
>TRBV19|TRBJ1-1
ATGTDMNTEAF
>TRBV7-9|TRBJ1-4
ASSFGPTNEKLF
>TRBV7-8|TRBJ2-5
ASSFGQGYIGETQY
>TRBV7-2|TRBJ1-3
ASSLYRAASGNTIY
>TRBV6-5|TRBJ1-2
ASRTTYDDVDGYT
>TRBV19|TRBJ2-2
ASGSLWGWDTGELF
>TRBV15|TRBJ1-1
ATSRARGLNTEAF
>TRBV6-5|TRBJ2-7
ASRDSGFYEQY
>TRBV6-5|TRBJ1-5
ASTDPGQGYQPQH
>TRBV2|TRBJ1-5
ASSAERDNQPQH
>TRBV28|TRBJ1-2
ASSLAGTLPSGDGYT
>TRBV28|TRBJ2-3
ASSGGGSTDTQY
>TRBV5-4|TRBJ2-7
ASSWEGQGADEQY
>TRBV18|TRBJ2-7
ASSPRRQPYEQY
>TRBV24-1|TRBJ1-2
ATSDLSPSGHSYGYT
>TRBV3-1/TRBV3-2|TRBJ1-5
ASSPRGFRSQPQH
>TRBV5-1|TRBJ1-1
ASSLLGHSSNTEAF
>TRBV6-9|TRBJ1-2
ASTIQTGLIRGYT
>TRBV5-5|TRBJ1-1
ASSLIRRGLEAF
>TRBV6-1|TRBJ1-5
ASSDGRGDQPQH
>TRBV5-6|TRBJ1-1
ASSRTGVEMNTEAF
>TRBV30|TRBJ2-4
AWSMTGLAKNIQY
>TRBV9|TRBJ1-2
ASSEAGRDYGYT